The TCR beta chain under discussion was sequenced for a study of shared clonotypes between healthy human individuals. Study-level information: Used for every donor were three CD4 naive, three CD4 memory, two CD8 naive and one CD8 memory plate.

The naive CD8 population came from CD45RO-negative cells selected for CCR7, without terminally differentiated effector memory CD45RA+ cells. Some clones are missing from TCRdb's copy, which holds only in-frame ones; the method was immunoSEQ multiplex PCR. The table includes more than 2 million clones, approximately 95% detected once. CDR1 SGHTA and CDR2 FQGNSA come from the germline V gene. The CDR3 is made up of 15 amino acids. Trimming stripped 3 bases from V and 4 bases from J, with 12 bases between. The clonotype comes from a man between 18 and 29 years old in good health. Sequenced sample: naive CD8+ T cells sorted from blood. The chain employs TRBV7-2 and TRBJ2-2; D is possibly TRBD2 (5 bases). This CDR3 reads CASSFGLSGTGELFF. The CDR3 coding sequence is TGTGCCAGCAGCTTCGGGCTCAGCGGCACCGGGGAGCTGTTTTTT.